Listed below are T cell receptor beta chains from one sample, sequenced in a study of post-analysis software for immune sequencing data. One entry per CDR3 protein results from TCRdb running MiXCR on the PCR reads. Of about 760,000 distinct CDR3 sequences listed, less than 35% are singletons. The sequenced sample consisted of blood. These receptors all come from a girl aged 5-17 years with multiple sclerosis. Each CDR3 is given with its conserved first and last residue. A D gene is named only where the DNA matches it firmly. Only part of the rows carry a size: once, few, many, or a class if the clone is expanded.

d_call	v_call	j_call	clone_size	cdr3_aa	cdr3_nt
-	TRBV20-1	TRBJ2-1	many	CSASASARREQFF	TGCAGTGCTAGTGCGAGCGCCCGCAGGGAGCAGTTCTTC
-	TRBV28	TRBJ1-5	-	CASSSDRFNQPQHF	TGTGCCAGCAGCTCTGACAGGTTTAATCAGCCCCAGCATTTT
-	TRBV29-1	TRBJ1-2	few	CSVEGPTGTYGYTF	TGCAGCGTTGAAGGACCTACAGGGACCTATGGCTACACCTTC
TRBD2	TRBV20-1	TRBJ2-3	-	CSASDGTSGADTQYF	TGCAGTGCTAGCGACGGGACTAGCGGGGCAGATACGCAGTATTTT
-	TRBV5-6	TRBJ2-5	-	CASSRSRVNQETQYF	TGTGCCAGCAGCCGGAGTCGGGTAAACCAAGAGACCCAGTACTTC
-	TRBV7-2	TRBJ1-1	-	CASSLEGRARTEAFF	TGTGCCAGCAGCTTAGAGGGCAGGGCGAGAACTGAAGCTTTCTTT
TRBD1	TRBV6-1	TRBJ2-3	-	CASSALPGTAGTDTQYF	TGTGCCAGCAGTGCTCTTCCCGGGACAGCGGGCACAGATACGCAGTATTTT
-	TRBV7-6	TRBJ2-1	many	CASSLGTGSREQFF	TGTGCCAGCAGCCTTGGGACGGGCTCACGTGAGCAGTTCTTC
-	TRBV12-3/TRBV12-4	TRBJ1-2	-	CASTLKGGAGYGYTF	TGTGCCAGCACTCTCAAGGGGGGCGCGGGGTATGGCTACACCTTC
TRBD1	TRBV28	TRBJ1-6	few	CASSQSTGPNSPLHF	TGTGCCAGCAGCCAATCGACAGGGCCGAATTCACCCCTCCACTTT
TRBD1	TRBV6-5	TRBJ1-5	few	CASGNSGQGSFGNQPQHF	TGTGCCAGCGGGAACTCGGGACAGGGGTCTTTTGGCAATCAGCCCCAGCATTTT
-	TRBV2	TRBJ1-1	few	CASFAEMNTEAFF	TGTGCCAGCTTCGCCGAAATGAACACTGAAGCTTTCTTT
TRBD1	TRBV10-3	TRBJ2-3	few	CAISGGTGTDTQYF	TGTGCCATCAGTGGTGGGACAGGCACAGATACGCAGTATTTT
-	TRBV6-2/TRBV6-3	TRBJ2-1	-	CASSRTGRDEQFF	TGTGCCAGCAGTCGAACTGGACGGGATGAGCAGTTCTTC
-	TRBV12-3/TRBV12-4	TRBJ1-2	few	CASSTDGSVLANYGYTF	TGTGCCAGCAGCACCGACGGTTCCGTCCTCGCTAACTATGGCTACACCTTC
TRBD1	TRBV7-9	TRBJ1-2	few	CASSPLGQGAGDGYTF	TGTGCCAGCAGCCCTCTTGGACAGGGGGCTGGCGATGGCTACACCTTC
-	TRBV20-1	TRBJ2-1	few	CSARGALTGRYEQFF	TGCAGTGCTAGAGGGGCCCTCACAGGCCGGTATGAGCAGTTCTTC
-	TRBV20-1	TRBJ2-6	few	CSAAPGTGANVLTF	TGCAGTGCCGCTCCAGGGACCGGGGCCAACGTCCTGACTTTC
TRBD2	TRBV3-1	TRBJ2-1	-	CASGGDVYNEQFF	TGTGCCAGCGGGGGGGACGTTTACAATGAGCAGTTCTTC
-	TRBV7-2	TRBJ1-1	-	CASSPILTGYRSEAFF	TGTGCCAGCAGCCCGATACTGACAGGCTACCGATCTGAAGCTTTCTTT
TRBD1	TRBV18	TRBJ2-7	few	CASSLSRDSLEQYF	TGTGCCAGCTCCCTGTCCCGGGACAGCCTGGAGCAGTACTTC
TRBD2	TRBV5-1	TRBJ2-3	-	CASSSGGAVDTQYF	TGCGCCAGCAGTAGCGGGGGGGCCGTAGATACGCAGTATTTT
-	TRBV6-5	TRBJ2-7	once	CASTNRRTYEQYF	TGTGCCAGCACGAACAGGCGGACCTACGAGCAGTACTTC
-	TRBV12-3/TRBV12-4	TRBJ2-7	-	CASTQRGAGPQYF	TGTGCCAGCACCCAGAGGGGGGCTGGGCCCCAGTACTTC
-	TRBV11-2	TRBJ1-4	-	CASSRVGRPNEKLFF	TGTGCCAGCAGCCGGGTCGGCCGCCCCAATGAAAAACTGTTTTTT
-	TRBV12-3/TRBV12-4	TRBJ2-1	many	CASSGGAGLLAYNEQFF	TGTGCCAGCAGTGGGGGGGCGGGACTCCTGGCATACAATGAGCAGTTCTTC
-	TRBV2	TRBJ1-1	-	CASRSDGWVVAFF	TGTGCCAGCAGATCGGACGGATGGGTGGTAGCTTTCTTT
-	TRBV20-1	TRBJ2-7	few	CSAKARVIGQYF	TGCAGTGCTAAAGCCAGGGTTATCGGACAGTACTTC
-	TRBV15	TRBJ1-2	-	CATSRAGDLYGYTF	TGTGCCACCAGCAGAGCCGGGGACCTCTATGGCTACACCTTC
TRBD1	TRBV5-5	TRBJ1-2	-	CASSYRDRGLTDYGYTF	TGTGCCAGCAGCTACCGGGACAGGGGGCTGACTGACTATGGCTACACCTTC
TRBD2	TRBV29-1	TRBJ2-5	few	CSATGSGGSKTQYF	TGCAGCGCCACGGGGAGCGGGGGTAGTAAGACCCAGTACTTC
TRBD1	TRBV11-2	TRBJ2-7	-	CASSTTGDPREQYF	TGTGCCAGCAGCACCACAGGGGATCCTAGGGAGCAGTACTTC
-	TRBV4-3	TRBJ1-2	-	CASSQDPSGKRHGYTF	TGCGCCAGCAGCCAAGATCCATCAGGGAAAAGACATGGCTACACCTTC
-	TRBV12-3/TRBV12-4	TRBJ1-2	-	CASSRGTIYGYTF	TGTGCCAGCAGTCGCGGGACAATCTATGGCTACACCTTC
TRBD1	TRBV28	TRBJ1-5	-	CASSLHGTGRPQPQHF	TGTGCCAGCAGTTTACACGGGACAGGGAGACCCCAGCCCCAGCATTTT
TRBD2	TRBV5-1	TRBJ2-1	-	CTSSLGPFGAGGLYNEQFF	TGCACCAGCAGCTTGGGACCCTTTGGAGCGGGGGGGCTCTACAATGAGCAGTTCTTC
-	TRBV20-1	TRBJ2-7	few	CSASAPDRSPYEQYF	TGCAGTGCTAGTGCGCCCGACAGGAGTCCCTACGAGCAGTACTTC
-	TRBV5-1	TRBJ2-5	few	CASSAHQWETQYF	TGCGCCAGCAGCGCACACCAATGGGAGACCCAGTACTTC
-	TRBV4-1	TRBJ1-1	-	CASSLNAYTEAFF	TGCGCCAGCAGCCTTAACGCGTACACTGAAGCTTTCTTT
TRBD2	TRBV6-2/TRBV6-3	TRBJ2-7	few	CASIRLAGGYEQYF	TGTGCCAGCATCCGACTAGCGGGTGGCTACGAGCAGTACTTC
-	TRBV7-8	TRBJ1-5	-	CASSLAPPGSSNQPQHF	TGTGCCAGCAGCTTAGCGCCTCCGGGATCTAGCAATCAGCCCCAGCATTTT
-	TRBV5-1	TRBJ1-5	-	CASSPDLDSNQPQHF	TGCGCCAGCAGCCCCGATTTAGATAGCAATCAGCCCCAGCATTTT
-	TRBV10-3	TRBJ2-7	-	CAISESRDDYEQYF	TGTGCCATCAGTGAGTCCCGGGACGATTACGAGCAGTACTTC
-	TRBV9	TRBJ2-3	few	CASSVEGGGDTQYF	TGTGCCAGCAGCGTAGAAGGGGGAGGAGATACGCAGTATTTT
-	TRBV11-2	TRBJ2-1	few	CASSLDSGLAYEQFF	TGTGCCAGCAGCTTAGACTCCGGTTTAGCGTATGAGCAGTTCTTC
-	TRBV20-1	TRBJ2-7	-	CSARDSRWSDEQYF	TGCAGTGCTAGAGATTCAAGGTGGAGCGACGAGCAGTACTTC
-	TRBV20-1	TRBJ1-5	-	CSARIGYSDSNQPQHF	TGCAGTGCTAGGATAGGGTACTCGGATAGCAATCAGCCCCAGCATTTT
-	TRBV3-1	TRBJ1-2	-	CASSQSSDFGVTYGYTF	TGTGCCAGCAGCCAGAGCTCGGATTTTGGGGTTACTTATGGCTACACCTTC
TRBD1	TRBV20-1	TRBJ2-7	few	CSGPDRTGEQYF	TGCAGTGGCCCGGACAGGACGGGCGAGCAGTACTTC
TRBD2	TRBV25-1	TRBJ2-3	-	CASSEWASGGTDTQYF	TGTGCCAGCAGTGAATGGGCTAGCGGGGGCACAGATACGCAGTATTTT
-	TRBV15	TRBJ2-1	many	CATRDPIGRGFNEQFF	TGTGCCACCAGAGACCCCATTGGGAGAGGATTCAATGAGCAGTTCTTC
-	TRBV10-3	TRBJ2-5	-	CAISGATPTETQYF	TGTGCCATCAGTGGAGCGACACCTACGGAGACCCAGTACTTC
TRBD2	TRBV20-1	TRBJ2-1	-	CSASTSEVNEQFF	TGCAGTGCCTCTACTAGCGAGGTAAATGAGCAGTTCTTC